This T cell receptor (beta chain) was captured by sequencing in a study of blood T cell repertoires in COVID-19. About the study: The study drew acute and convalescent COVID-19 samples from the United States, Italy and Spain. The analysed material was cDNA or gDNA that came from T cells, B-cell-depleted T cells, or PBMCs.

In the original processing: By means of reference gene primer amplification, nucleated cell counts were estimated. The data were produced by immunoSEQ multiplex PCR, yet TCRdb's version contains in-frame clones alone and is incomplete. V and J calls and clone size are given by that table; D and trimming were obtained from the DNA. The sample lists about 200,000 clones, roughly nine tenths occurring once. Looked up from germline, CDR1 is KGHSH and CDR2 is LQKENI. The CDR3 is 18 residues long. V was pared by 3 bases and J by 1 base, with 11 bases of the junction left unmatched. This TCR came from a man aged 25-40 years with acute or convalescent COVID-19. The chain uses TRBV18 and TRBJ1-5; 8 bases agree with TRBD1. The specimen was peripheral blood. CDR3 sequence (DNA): TGTGCCAGCTCACCTTGGACAGGGCTCGAACAGAGCAATCAGCCCCAGCATTTT. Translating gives CASSPWTGLEQSNQPQHF. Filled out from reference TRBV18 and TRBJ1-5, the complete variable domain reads NAGVMQNPRHLVRRRGQEARLRCSPMKGHSHVYWYRQLPEEGLKFMVYLQKENIIDESGMPKERFSAEFPKEGPSILRIQQVVRGDSAAYFCASSPWTGLEQSNQPQHFGDGTRLSIL.